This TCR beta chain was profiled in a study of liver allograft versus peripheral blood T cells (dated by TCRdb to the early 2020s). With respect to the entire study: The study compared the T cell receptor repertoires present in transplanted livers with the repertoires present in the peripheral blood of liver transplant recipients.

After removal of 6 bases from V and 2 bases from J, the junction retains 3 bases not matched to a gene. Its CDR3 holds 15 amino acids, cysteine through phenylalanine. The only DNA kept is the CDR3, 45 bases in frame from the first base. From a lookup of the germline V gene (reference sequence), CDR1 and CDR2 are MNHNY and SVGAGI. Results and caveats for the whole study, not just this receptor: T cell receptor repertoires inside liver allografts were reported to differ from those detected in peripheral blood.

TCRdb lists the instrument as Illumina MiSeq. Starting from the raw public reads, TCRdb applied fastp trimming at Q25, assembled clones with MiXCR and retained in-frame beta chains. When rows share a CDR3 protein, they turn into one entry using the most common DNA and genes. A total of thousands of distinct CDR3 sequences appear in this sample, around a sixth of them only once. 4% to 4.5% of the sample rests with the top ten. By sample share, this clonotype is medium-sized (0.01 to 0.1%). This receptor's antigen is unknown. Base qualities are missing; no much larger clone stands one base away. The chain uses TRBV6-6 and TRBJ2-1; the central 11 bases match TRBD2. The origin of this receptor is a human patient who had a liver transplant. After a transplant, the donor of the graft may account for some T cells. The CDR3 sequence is CASRRLAGTYNEQFF. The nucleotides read TGTGCCAGCAGACGACTAGCGGGAACCTACAATGAGCAGTTCTTC.